The 30 T cell receptor beta chains in this list originate from one sample, sequenced in a study of T cell repertoires in ileal Crohn's disease. TCRdb's table, derived via immunoSEQ multiplex PCR, lists solely in-frame clones and lacks some. The table has 1,900 or so clones, 70% to 85% seen once. Sequenced sample: ileal tissue. The receptor source for this set is an adult with Crohn's disease.

The chain is built from TRBV9 and TRBJ1-6, with TRBD1 identical over 8 bases. V dropped 6 bases and J dropped 5; count of bases not matched to a gene: 4. The CDR3 extends over 14 amino acids. Germline V gives CDR1 SGDLS, CDR2 YYNGEE. The CDR3 sequence: CASTRGLDNSPLHF. DNA for the CDR3: TGTGCCAGCACCAGGGGGCTCGATAATTCACCCCTCCACTTT.

The rearrangement uses TRBV30 and TRBJ1-5; D not certain. Germline values: CDR1 GTSNPN, CDR2 SVGIG (reference sequence). The CDR3 contains 12 residues. The germline V and J ends were trimmed by 4 bases and 1 base, with 5 bases remaining between them. Here the CDR3 DNA reads TGTGCCTGGACCGAGAGCAATCAGCCCCAGCATTTT. Its protein is CAWTESNQPQHF.

The V and J genes are TRBV28 and TRBJ2-6, with D hard to call. The CDR3 runs to 14 residues. The ends were cut back, 6 bases at V and 5 bases at J, with 11 bases in the middle. CDR1 and CDR2 (germline): MDHEN, SYDVKM. The CDR3 DNA reads TGTGCCAGCAGCCTCGGTGGGCGGGCCAACGTCCTGACTTTC. This translates into CASSLGGRANVLTF.

This clone was detected only a few times. This chain joins TRBV2 and TRBJ1-4; 7 nucleotides match TRBD1. Germline trimming cut 2 bases from V and 6 bases from J; bases unmatched to any gene: 6. In germline, CDR1 is SNHLY, CDR2 FYNNEI. The CDR3 has 15 amino acids. The CDR3 reads CASSESTGDDEKLFF. The CDR3, as DNA: TGTGCCAGCAGTGAATCTACAGGGGATGATGAAAAACTGTTTTTT.

Points on this clone: The same CDR3 can be traced to other DNA sequences in this sample. V gene TRBV5-4 combines with J gene TRBJ2-2; 8 positions agree with TRBD1. With 4 bases clipped from V and 4 bases from J, the junction kept 3 bases outside the gene matches. Germline-derived CDR1 and CDR2 are SGHNT and YYREEE (reference sequence). The CDR3 has 14 residues. The CDR3 reads CASSRQGSTGELFF. CDR3 bases: TGTGCCAGCAGCCGACAGGGGAGCACCGGGGAGCTGTTTTTT.

The V gene is TRBV5-1, the J gene TRBJ2-5; 8 bases map to TRBD2. Looked up from germline, CDR1 is SGHRS and CDR2 is YFSETQ. The CDR3 contains 16 residues. The V segment lost 1 base and the J segment 2 bases; nucleotides outside the gene matches: 7. The CDR3 sequence is CASSLMTGGGQETQYF. CDR3 DNA: TGCGCCAGCAGCTTGATGACGGGAGGGGGGCAAGAGACCCAGTACTTC.

This clone showed up just a few times. The chain recombines TRBV19 with TRBJ1-2; 8 nucleotides line up with TRBD1. Trimming removed 6 bases from V and 6 bases from J; junction bases left unmatched: 18. From germline, CDR1 is LNHDA and CDR2 SQIVND (reference sequence). The CDR3 contains 17 residues. In nucleotides, the CDR3 is TGTGCCAGTAGCAGATACAGGGGGACTCTCAATTCGGATGGCTACACCTTC. This gives the protein CASSRYRGTLNSDGYTF.

The rearrangement joins TRBV5-4 to TRBJ2-3, with TRBD1 matching over 8 bases. The CDR3 runs to 14 residues. The V gene end was trimmed by 1 base and the J gene end by 3 bases; junction bases not matched to a gene: 1. CDR1 is SGHNT and CDR2 is YYREEE in the germline V gene (reference sequence). CDR3 DNA sequence: TGTGCCAGCAGCTTGCAGGGGGCTACAGATACGCAGTATTTT. Translation: CASSLQGATDTQYF.

The J gene is TRBJ2-7, the V gene TRBV6-5; TRBD1 matches 7 bases. This CDR3 contains 14 residues. After removal of 6 bases from V and 5 bases from J, the junction contained 10 bases not matched to a gene. Germline V CDR1 and CDR2: MNHEY, SVGAGI. In DNA, the CDR3 is TGTGCCAGCAGCCTAGCCGCAGGGGGTCACGAGCAGTACTTC. As protein: CASSLAAGGHEQYF.

The V gene is TRBV6-1, the J gene TRBJ1-5, with 7 positions matching TRBD1. The J segment lost 3 bases and the V segment lost 6 bases, leaving 8 bases of the junction unmatched. Looked up from germline, CDR1 is MNHNS and CDR2 is SASEGT. The CDR3 spans 15 residues. CDR3 region: CASSAMDRTNQPQHF. Written as DNA, the CDR3 is TGTGCCAGCAGCGCTATGGACAGGACCAATCAGCCCCAGCATTTT.

The chain uses TRBV5-6 and TRBJ1-1, with 7 bases identical to TRBD1. Germline CDR1 and CDR2: SGHDT and YYEEEE. The trim removed 4 bases at V and 1 base at J, leaving 4 bases unmatched. The CDR3 runs 14 residues. CDR3 bases: TGTGCCAGCAGCGGGGACAGCTCGAACACTGAAGCTTTCTTT. This encodes CASSGDSSNTEAFF.

This chain joins TRBV2 and TRBJ1-5; D not resolved. The CDR3 consists of 16 residues. Trimming took off 4 bases at V and 2 bases at J, with 15 bases between the two ends. Germline V gene lookup returns CDR1 SNHLY and CDR2 FYNNEI. In nucleotides, the CDR3 is TGTGCCAGCAGTGCGGGGAATAGGGAGGGCAATCAGCCCCAGCATTTT. This translates into CASSAGNREGNQPQHF.

This clone was seen only once. The chain combines TRBV6-1 with TRBJ2-3; a weak D match, TRBD2 (6 bases). Germline CDR1 and CDR2: MNHNS and SASEGT. The CDR3 length is 14 residues. The V gene lost 6 bases and the J gene lost 6 bases, with 16 bases spanning the gap. CDR3 bases: TGTGCCAGCAGCCAGACTAGGGCCCTGGATACGCAGTATTTT. It yields the protein CASSQTRALDTQYF.

This chain connects TRBV5-1 to TRBJ2-5; TRBD2 matches 10 bases. CDR1 and CDR2 from the germline V gene are SGHRS and YFSETQ. The CDR3 sequence is 16 residues long. J was trimmed by 5 bases and V by 4 bases; bases with no gene match: 11. CDR3 residues: CASSPELAGGEETQYF. The DNA of the CDR3 is TGCGCCAGCAGCCCAGAATTAGCGGGGGGTGAGGAGACCCAGTACTTC. The full variable domain, with the rest looked up from reference TRBV5-1 and TRBJ2-5, is KAGVTQTPRYLIKTRGQQVTLSCSPISGHRSVSWYQQTPGQGLQFLFEYFSETQRNKGNFPGRFSGRQFSNSRSEMNVSTLELGDSALYLCASSPELAGGEETQYFGPGTRLLVL.

The chain links TRBV6-5 to TRBJ1-2; possibly TRBD1 for D (6 bases). CDR3 length: 14 amino acids. V was cut by 6 bases and J by 2 bases, with 13 bases left in between. Germline V gene sequence: CDR1 MNHEY, CDR2 SVGAGI. The CDR3 region is CASRKQGHNYGYTF. In nucleotides, the CDR3 is TGTGCCAGCAGAAAACAGGGACACAACTATGGCTACACCTTC.

The chain employs TRBV4-1 and TRBJ1-2, with TRBD1 matching over 8 bases. CDR1 and CDR2 (germline): MGHRA, YSYEKL. This CDR3 spans 17 amino acids. The J segment lost 5 bases and the V segment lost 1 base, leaving 12 bases of the junction unmatched. CDR3 bases: TGCGCCAGCAGCCAAGTGGTTGGACAGGGCAGGAAGTATGGCTACACCTTC. Encoded protein: CASSQVVGQGRKYGYTF.

The rearrangement joins TRBV19 to TRBJ2-2; 13 bases line up with TRBD2. J was trimmed by 6 bases and V by 7 bases; bases with no gene match: 5. Germline CDR1 and CDR2: LNHDA and SQIVND (reference sequence). This CDR3 spans 15 amino acids. This CDR3 reads CASNPTSGRSGELFF. The CDR3 nucleotides read TGTGCCAGTAACCCGACTAGCGGGAGGTCCGGGGAGCTGTTTTTT.

The chain employs TRBV5-1 and TRBJ1-2; D remains unclear. Germline V gene data show CDR1 as SGHRS and CDR2 as YFSETQ. Trimming shortened V by 5 bases and J by 5 bases, and 10 bases separated the two germline ends. The CDR3 runs to 12 residues. CDR3 in amino acids: CASSRDTYGYTF. CDR3 nucleotides: TGCGCCAGCAGTCGGGATACGTATGGCTACACCTTC.

The rearrangement links TRBV27 to TRBJ2-5, with a possible D match to TRBD1 (6 bases). There are 15 residues in the CDR3. The ends were cut back, 6 bases at V and 5 bases at J, with 19 bases in the middle. Germline V CDR1 and CDR2: MNHEY, SMNVEV (reference sequence). CDR3 nucleotides: TGTGCCAGCAGCCTCGCCCCCGGGACAAGGGAGACCCAGTACTTC. Protein sequence: CASSLAPGTRETQYF.

This clone was detected only once. The chain is built from TRBV28 and TRBJ1-2; maybe TRBD1 (6 bases). Germline V CDR1 and CDR2: MDHEN, SYDVKM. V lost 5 bases to trimming and J lost 8 bases, with 21 bases between them. The length of the CDR3 is 15 residues. CDR3 bases: TGTGCCAGCAGTCTCGCCAATACAGGGCCGGAAGGCTACACCTTC. Amino acids: CASSLANTGPEGYTF.

The table lists this clone with a few counts. J is TRBJ2-3 and V is TRBV13; no reliable D call. Germline CDR1 and CDR2: PRHDT and FYEKMQ (reference sequence). This CDR3 has 15 amino acids. The V end was cut by 0 bases, the J end by 3 bases, with 10 bases between. The CDR3 loop reads CASSLGPQATDTQYF. The CDR3 coding sequence is TGTGCCAGCAGCTTAGGCCCCCAGGCAACAGATACGCAGTATTTT.

The CDR3 region is CASSELLAAFYNEQFF. The CDR3, as DNA: TGTGCCAGCAGTGAATTACTAGCGGCCTTCTACAATGAGCAGTTCTTC. The chain joins TRBV25-1 to TRBJ2-1; 8 bases match TRBD2. J lost 3 bases, V lost 1 base, and 5 bases had no gene match. The CDR3 extends over 16 amino acids. Looked up from germline, CDR1 is MGHDK and CDR2 is SYGVNS. The full variable domain, completed using reference TRBV25-1 and TRBJ2-1, is EADIYQTPRYLVIGTGKKITLECSQTMGHDKMYWYQQDPGMELHLIHYSYGVNSTEKGDLSSESTVSRIRTEHFPLTLESARPSHTSQYLCASSELLAAFYNEQFFGPGTRLTVL.

V gene TRBV25-1 combines with J gene TRBJ2-4, with a possible D match to TRBD1 (6 bases). This CDR3 spans 12 amino acids. The V gene lost 6 bases and the J gene lost 8 bases, with 11 bases spanning the gap. Germline lookup yields CDR1 MGHDK and CDR2 SYGVNS. The CDR3 reads CASSRTADIQYF. CDR3 nucleotides: TGTGCCAGCAGCAGGACAGCGGACATTCAGTACTTC.

This rearrangement joins TRBV19 to TRBJ2-3, with TRBD1 matching over 8 bases. The J segment lost 3 bases and the V segment lost 1 base, leaving 6 bases of the junction unmatched. Germline V gene lookup returns CDR1 LNHDA and CDR2 SQIVND (reference sequence). The CDR3 length is 16 residues. Here the CDR3 DNA reads TGTGCCAGTAGTATAGCCCTACAGGGGGGAACAGATACGCAGTATTTT. Translation: CASSIALQGGTDTQYF.

V gene TRBV19 combines with J gene TRBJ1-3, with unresolved D. Between the trimmed V and J ends, which lost 0 bases and 1 base, there was a span of 7 bases. Germline V gene lookup returns CDR1 LNHDA and CDR2 SQIVND (reference sequence). This CDR3 has 15 amino acids. CDR3 in amino acids: CASSIDPGSGNTIYF. The CDR3 DNA reads as TGTGCCAGTAGTATAGATCCAGGTTCTGGAAACACCATATATTTT.

This chain connects TRBV7-8 to TRBJ2-3; TRBD2 matches 7 bases. Trimming cost V 4 bases and J 0 bases; bases outside gene matches: 7. Germline V gene lookup returns CDR1 SGHVS and CDR2 FQNEAQ. The CDR3 is made up of 16 amino acids. Here the CDR3 DNA reads TGTGCCAGCAGCTCTAGGACTAGGTCTAGCACAGATACGCAGTATTTT. Its translation is CASSSRTRSSTDTQYF.

The chain joins TRBV30 to TRBJ1-4; D is ambiguous. The V gene lost 4 bases and the J gene lost 1 base, with 10 bases spanning the gap. CDR3 length equals 14 residues. Germline CDR1 reads GTSNPN; CDR2 reads SVGIG (reference sequence). CDR3 nucleotide sequence: TGTGCCTGGAATGGAGGTTTAACTAATGAAAAACTGTTTTTT. Its protein product is CAWNGGLTNEKLFF.

The CDR3 nucleotides are TGTGCCAGCAGTTACCTAGCGGGAGCGAACTACGAGCAGTACTTC. Protein: CASSYLAGANYEQYF. V is TRBV6-5 and J is TRBJ2-7, with TRBD2 matching over 10 bases. The CDR3 loop spans 15 amino acids. Germline loops: CDR1 MNHEY, CDR2 SVGAGI. Unmatched junction bases numbered 4, after V lost 2 bases and J lost 3 bases.

This clone is large (0.1 to 1%). This chain links TRBV21-1 with TRBJ2-7; the tabulated D call, TRBD2, remains unverified against the DNA. TRBV21-1 constitutes a pseudogene. The CDR3 contains 15 residues. CDR3 nucleotide sequence: TGTGCCAGCAGCACTGAGCCGGGACCGGGGGGCGAGCAGTACTTC. Amino acids: CASSTEPGPGGEQYF.

The chain has TRBV13 and TRBJ2-1; 8 positions agree with TRBD2. Germline loops: CDR1 PRHDT, CDR2 FYEKMQ (reference sequence). There are 17 residues in the CDR3. V was pared by 5 bases and J by 6 bases, with 15 bases of the junction left unmatched. The CDR3 region has the DNA TGTGCCAGCAGCCCTGAACCAGCGGGAGCGTCCGTCAATGAGCAGTTCTTC. The encoded protein is CASSPEPAGASVNEQFF.